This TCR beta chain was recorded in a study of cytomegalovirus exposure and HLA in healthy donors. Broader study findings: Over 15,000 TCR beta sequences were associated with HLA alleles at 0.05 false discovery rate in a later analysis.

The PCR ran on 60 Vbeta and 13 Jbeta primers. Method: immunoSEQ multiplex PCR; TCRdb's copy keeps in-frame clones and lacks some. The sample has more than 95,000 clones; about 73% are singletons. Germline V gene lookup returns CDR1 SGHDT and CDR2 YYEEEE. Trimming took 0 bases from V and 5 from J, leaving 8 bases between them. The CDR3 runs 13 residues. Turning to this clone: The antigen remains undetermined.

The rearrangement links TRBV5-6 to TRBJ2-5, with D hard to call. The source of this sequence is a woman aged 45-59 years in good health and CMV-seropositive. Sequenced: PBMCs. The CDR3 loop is CASSLGIPETQYF. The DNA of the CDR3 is TGTGCCAGCAGCTTGGGTATCCCGGAGACCCAGTACTTC.